Listed here is a single TCR beta chain. At one end the junction does not follow the germline gene, possibly because of a read error. The record originates from a study of blood T cell repertoires in COVID-19. The method was immunoSEQ multiplex PCR; TCRdb's version includes in-frame clones alone and lacks a portion of them. This table holds over 150,000 clones, roughly 84% found once. This CDR3 is 14 amino acids long. The germline V gene has CDR1 SNHLY and CDR2 FYNNEI. Sequenced: peripheral blood. This TCR was recovered from a man aged 50 or older with COVID-19, enrolled during active disease. The genes are TRBV2 and TRBJ2-3; weak D call: TRBD1 (5 bases). CDR3 DNA sequence: TGTGCCAGCAGTGCTGGCAGGGCCACAGATACGCGGTATTTT. Translation: CASSAGRATDTRYF.